This T cell receptor beta chain was recorded in a study of regulatory T cells in long-lasting Graves disease. Across the study: Positive TSH receptor antibodies alongside over 5 years of antithyroid drugs were what marked Graves' disease as persistent.

Time point denoted: persistent/refractory GD, antithyroid drugs over 5 years with positive TRAb. Making the TCR library involved RNA that had been extracted from PBMCs. Researchers made TCR beta libraries by using iRepertoire HTBI primers and running Arm-PCR on CDR3 regions. A single record per CDR3 protein comes from TCRdb applying MiXCR to the multiplex PCR reads. The table has fewer than 450,000 distinct CDR3 sequences, around 24% seen once. This clonotype was sampled from a female donor with Graves disease. Here the sequenced sample was peripheral blood mononuclear cells (PBMCs), taken when the disease was refractory, from a patient treated with antithyroid drugs.

This CDR3 reads CASSLRDGNTEAFF. CDR3 nucleotides: TGTGCCAGCAGCCTCCGGGACGGGAACACTGAAGCTTTCTTT. V usage is TRBV7-9 and J usage is TRBJ1-1, with D perhaps TRBD1 (5 bases). The V gene lost 5 bases and the J gene lost 1 base, with 11 bases spanning the gap. Germline assignment: CDR1 SEHNR and CDR2 FQNEAQ (reference sequence). CDR3 size: 14 residues.